This passage covers 14 T cell receptor beta chains from one sample sequenced in a study of T cell changes during pregnancy in multiple sclerosis. Some clones are missing from TCRdb's copy, which holds only in-frame ones; the method was immunoSEQ multiplex PCR. The table records about 49,000 clones, roughly 94% of them present only once. The source material was CD8+ T cells from peripheral blood mononuclear cells, sampled in the first trimester of pregnancy. The receptors were sampled from a female donor with multiple sclerosis, enrolled in a pregnancy study.

The chain employs TRBV28 and TRBJ2-2; possibly TRBD2 for D (5 bases). Trimming took 1 base from V and 0 from J, leaving 9 bases between them. The CDR3 is 16 residues long. The germline CDR1 and CDR2 sequences are MDHEN and SYDVKM. The DNA of the CDR3 is TGTGCCAGCAGTTTATTAGGGAGCGCGAACACCGGGGAGCTGTTTTTT. Its translation is CASSLLGSANTGELFF.

CDR3 DNA sequence: TGTGCCAGCAGTTTTTCCTCGGCAGGGGGCAATCAGCCCCAGCATTTT. It is translated as CASSFSSAGGNQPQHF. The chain employs TRBV27 and TRBJ1-5, with TRBD1 as a possible D gene (6 bases). Germline V CDR1 and CDR2: MNHEY, SMNVEV (reference sequence). The CDR3 is made up of 16 amino acids. V lost 3 bases and J 2 bases, leaving 14 bases between the germline ends.

The chain is built from TRBV27 and TRBJ2-1; 7 positions agree with TRBD1. Germline loops: CDR1 MNHEY, CDR2 SMNVEV (reference sequence). The length of the CDR3 is 14 residues. V gave up 3 bases and J gave up 7 bases; unmatched junction bases: 6. CDR3 bases: TGTGCCAGCAGTTTCTCCAGGGGGAAGAATGAGCAGTTCTTC. Translated, it gives CASSFSRGKNEQFF.

Notes on this clone: An end of the junction differs from the germline gene, which may be a read error. The chain recombines TRBV30 with TRBJ1-5, with D perhaps matching TRBD1 (6 bases). There are 9 residues in the CDR3. Germline CDR1 is GTSNPN and CDR2 is SVGIG (reference sequence). The CDR3 loop is CAWSPPTGF. In DNA form, the CDR3 reads TGTGCCTGGAGCCCCCCTACAGGGTTT.

J is TRBJ1-4 and V is TRBV5-1; 12 bases line up with TRBD1. The CDR3 spans 15 residues. Germline-derived CDR1 and CDR2 are SGHRS and YFSETQ. Trimming removed 4 bases from V and 6 bases from J; junction bases left unmatched: 4. CDR3 amino acids: CASSPGTGGDEKLFF. The CDR3 bases are TGCGCCAGCAGCCCCGGGACAGGGGGCGATGAAAAACTGTTTTTT. Full variable domain (missing parts from reference TRBV5-1 and TRBJ1-4): KAGVTQTPRYLIKTRGQQVTLSCSPISGHRSVSWYQQTPGQGLQFLFEYFSETQRNKGNFPGRFSGRQFSNSRSEMNVSTLELGDSALYLCASSPGTGGDEKLFFGSGTQLSVL.

V gene TRBV7-9 combines with J gene TRBJ2-5; possible D gene TRBD2, 7 bases. CDR1 and CDR2 (germline): SEHNR, FQNEAQ (reference sequence). The CDR3 is 14 amino acids. The germline V and J ends were trimmed by 5 bases and 8 bases, with 18 bases remaining between them. The CDR3 spells CASSPQGGEVTQYF. CDR3 nucleotides: TGTGCCAGCAGCCCACAGGGAGGGGAGGTAACCCAGTACTTC.

The J gene is TRBJ2-5, the V gene TRBV6-5, with D tentatively TRBD2 (6 bases). Between the trimmed V and J ends, which lost 2 bases and 4 bases, there was a span of 14 bases. The CDR3 runs to 15 residues. CDR1 and CDR2 from the germline V gene are MNHEY and SVGAGI. CDR3 protein: CASSYGAVGGETQYF. CDR3 bases: TGTGCCAGCAGTTACGGCGCGGTGGGGGGAGAGACCCAGTACTTC.

The rearrangement links TRBV25-1 to TRBJ2-7, with D perhaps matching TRBD2 (6 bases). Per germline, CDR1 MGHDK and CDR2 SYGVNS. This CDR3 is built from 12 residues. V gave up 5 bases and J gave up 4 bases, with 9 bases separating them. CDR3 amino acids: CASSFGGYEQYF. CDR3 DNA: TGTGCCAGCAGTTTTGGAGGGTACGAGCAGTACTTC.

The genes are TRBV2 and TRBJ2-1, with 9 bases matching TRBD2. Germline assignment: CDR1 SNHLY and CDR2 FYNNEI. This CDR3 has 15 amino acids. With 2 bases clipped from V and 4 bases from J, the junction kept 3 bases outside the gene matches. The CDR3 DNA reads as TGTGCCAGCAGTGAACTAGCGGGAAGGTACAATGAGCAGTTCTTC. Translating it yields CASSELAGRYNEQFF.

The rearrangement joins TRBV5-4 to TRBJ2-7, with D maybe TRBD2 (6 bases). Germline loops: CDR1 SGHNT, CDR2 YYREEE (reference sequence). Trimming pared 0 bases from V and 2 bases from J, leaving 15 bases between. The CDR3 consists of 16 residues. The CDR3 reads CASSLGLGLKTYEQYF. The CDR3 DNA sequence: TGTGCCAGCAGCTTGGGCCTCGGACTAAAAACCTACGAGCAGTACTTC. Combining the CDR3 with reference TRBV5-4 and TRBJ2-7 gives the whole variable domain ETGVTQSPTHLIKTRGQQVTLRCSSQSGHNTVSWYQQALGQGPQFIFQYYREEENGRGNFPPRFSGLQFPNYSSELNVNALELDDSALYLCASSLGLGLKTYEQYFGPGTRLTVT.

The rearrangement joins TRBV5-6 to TRBJ1-2; D possibly corresponds to TRBD1 (5 bases). CDR1 SGHDT and CDR2 YYEEEE come from the germline V gene. V lost 4 bases, J lost 1 base, and 11 bases lay in between. The CDR3 covers 14 residues. CDR3 sequence (DNA): TGTGCCAGCAGCCCCGGGGGGTTTAACTATGGCTACACCTTC. It encodes CASSPGGFNYGYTF.

V usage is TRBV7-3 and J usage is TRBJ1-2; a weak D match, TRBD1 (5 bases). Trimming took 0 bases from V and 4 from J, leaving 12 bases between them. The CDR3 extends over 15 amino acids. Germline lookup yields CDR1 SGHTA and CDR2 FQGTGA. The CDR3 here is CASSLTGQGLYGYTF. DNA for the CDR3: TGTGCCAGCAGCTTAACGGGCCAGGGTCTCTATGGCTACACCTTC. Together with reference TRBV7-3 and TRBJ1-2, the CDR3 gives the full variable domain: GAGVSQTPSNKVTEKGKYVELRCDPISGHTALYWYRQSLGQGPEFLIYFQGTGAADDSGLPNDRFFAVRPEGSVSTLKIQRTERGDSAVYLCASSLTGQGLYGYTFGSGTRLTVV.

The V call is TRBV19, the J call TRBJ2-2, with 12 bases matching TRBD2. Per the germline V gene, CDR1 is LNHDA and CDR2 is SQIVND (reference sequence). V shed 5 bases and J 3 bases; nucleotides not matched to a gene: 4. The CDR3 is 16 amino acids. CDR3 loop: CASSPTSGSYTGELFF. CDR3 nucleotides: TGTGCCAGTAGTCCGACTAGCGGGAGTTACACCGGGGAGCTGTTTTTT.

This chain connects TRBV4-1 to TRBJ2-1; no clear D. The germline gives CDR1 MGHRA, CDR2 YSYEKL. V was cut by 3 bases and J by 0 bases, with 12 bases left in between. CDR3 length equals 16 residues. CDR3 sequence: CASSQVQMSSYNEQFF. In DNA, the CDR3 is TGCGCCAGCAGCCAGGTACAGATGAGCTCCTACAATGAGCAGTTCTTC.